The 19 T cell receptor beta chains in this list originate from one sample, sequenced in a study of OX40 agonist ivuxolimab in advanced cancers. TCRdb's copy holds only in-frame clones and misses some; the assay was immunoSEQ multiplex PCR. Of tens of thousands of clones in the sample, around 78% were seen once. This material consisted of CD4+ or CD8+ T cells sorted from blood, taken in a trial of the OX40 agonist ivuxolimab. These receptors were obtained from an adult with an advanced solid tumor such as melanoma, head and neck, liver or kidney cancer.

This rearrangement joins TRBV6-5 to TRBJ2-2, with TRBD1 matching 7 bases. Germline values: CDR1 MNHEY, CDR2 SVGAGI. With V trimmed by 7 bases and J by 7 bases, 9 bases remained unmatched. The CDR3 length is 14 residues. The CDR3 spells CASTPDRVVGELFF. CDR3 bases: TGTGCCAGCACTCCCGACAGGGTAGTCGGGGAGCTGTTTTTT.

The rearrangement links TRBV30 to TRBJ2-3, with TRBD2 matching over 12 bases. This CDR3 is built from 17 residues. The ends lost 1 base at V and 6 bases at J; junction bases unmatched: 11. Looked up from germline, CDR1 is GTSNPN and CDR2 is SVGIG (reference sequence). CDR3 nucleotide sequence: TGTGCCTGGAGTGCCTCTAGCGGGGGGGCAAGTTGGGATACGCAGTATTTT. Translating gives CAWSASSGGASWDTQYF.

The chain links TRBV19 to TRBJ1-5, with 7 bases lining up with TRBD1. The CDR3 has 15 amino acids. Germline trimming cut 9 bases from V and 5 bases from J; bases unmatched to any gene: 13. Germline CDR1 reads LNHDA; CDR2 reads SQIVND (reference sequence). CDR3 nucleotides: TGTGCCAGCAAACAGGGGATGAATGAACATCAGCCCCAGCATTTT. This gives the protein CASKQGMNEHQPQHF.

This chain connects TRBV30 to TRBJ2-7; D remains unclear. V was trimmed by 3 bases and J by 2 bases, leaving 5 bases between them. CDR1 is GTSNPN, CDR2 SVGIG, per germline (reference sequence). The CDR3 length is 11 residues. The chain's CDR3 is CAWSGAYEQYF. The CDR3 DNA follows: TGTGCCTGGAGCGGCGCCTACGAGCAGTACTTC.

The chain carries TRBV14 and TRBJ2-7; D call uncertain. From germline, CDR1 is SGHDN and CDR2 FVKESK. CDR3 length: 14 amino acids. The ends were cut back, 0 bases at V and 2 bases at J, with 8 bases in the middle. For the CDR3, the DNA is TGTGCCAGCAGCCAAGAATTCTTCCCCTACGAGCAGTACTTC. Amino acid sequence: CASSQEFFPYEQYF.

In this sample, this clone turned up a few times. This chain joins TRBV19 and TRBJ2-5; D ambiguous. Germline V gene lookup returns CDR1 LNHDA and CDR2 SQIVND (reference sequence). CDR3 length equals 12 residues. Trimming pared 3 bases from V and 5 bases from J, leaving 7 bases between. In DNA form, the CDR3 reads TGTGCCAGTAGTATGGTTTCGGAGACCCAGTACTTC. It is translated as CASSMVSETQYF.

The V gene is TRBV27, the J gene TRBJ2-3, with 10 nucleotides matching TRBD2. After removal of 4 bases from V and 0 bases from J, the junction contained 4 bases not matched to a gene. Per the germline V gene, CDR1 is MNHEY and CDR2 is SMNVEV (reference sequence). The CDR3 runs 16 residues. The CDR3 nucleotides are TGTGCCAGCAGTTCGCCTAGCGGGAGAAGCACAGATACGCAGTATTTT. Amino acid sequence: CASSSPSGRSTDTQYF.

The chain uses TRBV28 and TRBJ2-2; possible D gene TRBD1, 6 bases. Germline V gene sequence: CDR1 MDHEN, CDR2 SYDVKM. This CDR3 is 13 amino acids long. Trimming took off 7 bases at V and 2 bases at J, with 8 bases between the two ends. In nucleotides, the CDR3 is TGTGCCAGCAACAGGGACAACACCGGGGAGCTGTTTTTT. Translating gives CASNRDNTGELFF.

The gene calls are TRBV6-5 and TRBJ2-3, with D maybe TRBD1 (6 bases). Germline V CDR1 and CDR2: MNHEY, SVGAGI. V gave up 6 bases and J gave up 5 bases, with 12 bases separating them. This CDR3 has 13 amino acids. Here the CDR3 reads CASRLQGIDTQYF. CDR3 nucleotide sequence: TGTGCCAGCAGATTACAGGGAATAGATACGCAGTATTTT.

V gene TRBV28 combines with J gene TRBJ2-1, with TRBD1 matching 11 bases. V was clipped by 1 base and J by 9 bases; unmatched bases: 8. This CDR3 region has 16 residues. Germline V gene sequence: CDR1 MDHEN, CDR2 SYDVKM. The CDR3 coding sequence is TGTGCCAGCAGTTTATATGGACAGGGGGCGCGTCGTGAGCAGTTCTTC. It codes for CASSLYGQGARREQFF.

The chain carries TRBV7-2 and TRBJ2-1; the match to TRBD1 covers 8 bases. The J segment lost 8 bases and the V segment lost 5 bases, leaving 8 bases of the junction unmatched. This CDR3 contains 14 residues. Germline V gene data show CDR1 as SGHTA and CDR2 as FQGNSA. CDR3 bases: TGTGCCAGCAGCCAGGACAGGGCGAGGGATGAGCAGTTCTTC. Protein product: CASSQDRARDEQFF.

The chain joins TRBV5-4 to TRBJ1-4; D gene unclear. V lost 5 bases and J 3 bases, leaving 8 bases between the germline ends. The CDR3 sequence is 13 residues long. CDR1 and CDR2 from the germline V gene are SGHNT and YYREEE (reference sequence). CDR3 residues: CASSMRPNEKLFF. The CDR3 nucleotides are TGTGCCAGCAGTATGAGACCTAATGAAAAACTGTTTTTT.

J is TRBJ1-4 and V is TRBV2, with a possible D match to TRBD1 (6 bases). The CDR3 runs 14 residues. V was clipped by 7 bases and J by 7 bases, with 16 bases between them. The germline V gene has CDR1 SNHLY and CDR2 FYNNEI. The CDR3 nucleotides are TGTGCCAGCACCGAGCAGGGGTTTCCTGAAAAACTGTTTTTT. Translated, it gives CASTEQGFPEKLFF.

The chain recombines TRBV2 with TRBJ1-5; D call uncertain. The CDR3 extends over 15 amino acids. CDR1 is SNHLY and CDR2 is FYNNEI in the germline V gene. Trimming left V 6 bases short and J 5 bases short, with 17 bases between. The CDR3 DNA sequence: TGTGCCAGCAGGGCTGGCGAAAAGGGCTATCAGCCCCAGCATTTT. It encodes CASRAGEKGYQPQHF. The full variable domain, completed using reference TRBV2 and TRBJ1-5, is EPEVTQTPSHQVTQMGQEVILRCVPISNHLYFYWYRQILGQKVEFLVSFYNNEISEKSEIFDDQFSVERPDGSNFTLKIRSTKLEDSAMYFCASRAGEKGYQPQHFGDGTRLSIL.

The rearrangement uses TRBV21-1 and TRBJ2-5; TRBD2, as called in the table, went unchecked against the DNA. TRBV21-1 corresponds to a pseudogene. The CDR3 length is 17 residues. CDR3 DNA sequence: TGTGCCAGCATCAAGGAGTATGGGCGGGGCGCGTCGGAGACCCAGTACTTC. Protein sequence: CASIKEYGRGASETQYF.

This clone was counted a few times. The chain uses TRBV6-1 and TRBJ2-5; D is possibly TRBD1 (7 bases). Trimming took 6 bases from V and 5 from J, leaving 19 bases between them. This CDR3 region has 15 residues. Germline V gives CDR1 MNHNS, CDR2 SASEGT. CDR3 coding DNA: TGTGCCAGCAGAACCGACAGGGCGGGGAGGGAGACCCAGTACTTC. This codes for CASRTDRAGRETQYF.

The chain carries TRBV11-3 and TRBJ2-1, with no clear D. CDR3 length: 12 amino acids. Trimming took 3 bases from V and 6 from J, leaving 6 bases between them. Germline assignment: CDR1 SGHNT and CDR2 YENEEA. The CDR3 region has the DNA TGTGCCAGCAGCTTTAGCACCAATGAGCAGTTCTTC. As protein: CASSFSTNEQFF.

The chain has TRBV28 and TRBJ2-5; tentative D call: TRBD1 (5 bases). Germline V gene sequence: CDR1 MDHEN, CDR2 SYDVKM. The germline V and J ends were trimmed by 7 bases and 5 bases, with 11 bases remaining between them. The CDR3 totals 12 residues. CDR3 nucleotides: TGTGCCAGCAAGGGGATCGCGGAGACCCAGTACTTC. As protein: CASKGIAETQYF. Variable domain in full (rest from reference TRBV28 and TRBJ2-5): DVKVTQSSRYLVKRTGEKVFLECVQDMDHENMFWYRQDPGLGLRLIYFSYDVKMKEKGDIPEGYSVSREKKERFSLILESASTNQTSMYLCASKGIAETQYFGPGTRLLVL.

The V call is TRBV28, the J call TRBJ2-1; possible D gene TRBD1, 6 bases. V was trimmed by 7 bases and J by 9 bases, leaving 19 bases between them. The germline V gene encodes CDR1 MDHEN and CDR2 SYDVKM. This CDR3 spans 14 amino acids. CDR3 protein: CASTLPQGSGEQFF. As DNA, the CDR3 is TGTGCCAGCACCCTGCCCCAGGGGTCTGGTGAGCAGTTCTTC. Combining the CDR3 with reference TRBV28 and TRBJ2-1 gives the whole variable domain DVKVTQSSRYLVKRTGEKVFLECVQDMDHENMFWYRQDPGLGLRLIYFSYDVKMKEKGDIPEGYSVSREKKERFSLILESASTNQTSMYLCASTLPQGSGEQFFGPGTRLTVL.